This T cell receptor beta chain came from a study of blood T cell repertoires in COVID-19. Sequencing was performed with immunoSEQ multiplex PCR; in TCRdb, only in-frame clones are kept and a portion is missing. The sample lists 250,000 to 350,000 clones; 70% to 85% were seen once. This CDR3 has 16 amino acids. The germline gives CDR1 MNHEY, CDR2 SMNVEV (reference sequence). V shed 3 bases and J shed 4 bases, with 18 bases lying between them. The rearrangement links TRBV27 to TRBJ1-2; the D gene is possibly TRBD1 (6 bases). This clonotype was obtained from a human donor with COVID-19, enrolled during active disease. The donor label of this sample is uncertain. The sequenced sample was peripheral blood. The CDR3 region is CASSLVGGASIYGYTF. The CDR3, as DNA: TGTGCCAGCAGTTTGGTGGGGGGGGCTTCCATCTATGGCTACACCTTC.